This T cell receptor beta chain was obtained from a study of blood T cell repertoires in COVID-19. Per germline, CDR1 SGHTS and CDR2 YDEGEE. V lost 0 bases and J lost 4; bases outside the gene matches: 8. The CDR3 contains 17 residues. Profiled with immunoSEQ multiplex PCR; TCRdb holds only in-frame clones, not every one. The profile shows a few hundred thousand clones, more than 85% of them singletons. This TCR was sampled from a woman in her twenties or thirties who had recovered from COVID-19. This rearrangement joins TRBV5-8 to TRBJ2-5; 11 nucleotides match TRBD2. The sample taken for sequencing was PBMCs or T cells enriched from blood (not recorded which). As DNA, the CDR3 is TGTGCCAGCAGCTTGGTAATAGCGGGGGGGCCCCGAGAGACCCAGTACTTC. Its protein product is CASSLVIAGGPRETQYF.